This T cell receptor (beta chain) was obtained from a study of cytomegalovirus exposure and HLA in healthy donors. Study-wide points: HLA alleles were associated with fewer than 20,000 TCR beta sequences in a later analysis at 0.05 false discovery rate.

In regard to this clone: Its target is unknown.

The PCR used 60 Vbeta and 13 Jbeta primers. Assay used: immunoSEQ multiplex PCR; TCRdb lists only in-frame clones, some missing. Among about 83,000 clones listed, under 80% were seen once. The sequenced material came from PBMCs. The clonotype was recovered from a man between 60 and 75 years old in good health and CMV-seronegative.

The CDR3 spells CASSPWTAGEQYF. The CDR3 bases are TGTGCCAGCAGCCCGTGGACTGCCGGCGAGCAGTACTTC. The gene calls are TRBV6-6 and TRBJ2-7, with D perhaps TRBD2 (5 bases). CDR3 length equals 13 residues. Germline-derived CDR1 and CDR2 are MNHNY and SVGAGI (reference sequence). V lost 6 bases to trimming and J lost 6 bases, with 15 bases between them.